Below, 22 T cell receptor beta chains from the same sample are listed, as sequenced in a study of cytomegalovirus exposure and HLA in healthy donors. The study ran its PCR with 60 Vbeta and 13 Jbeta primers. Data came from immunoSEQ multiplex PCR; TCRdb stores just in-frame clones and leaves some out. The repertoire holds fewer than 70,000 clones, with more than 60% as singletons. The sequenced sample was PBMCs. The receptors here all came from a male donor in good health and CMV-seropositive.

This clone was recorded a few times. This rearrangement joins TRBV4-3 to TRBJ1-3, with 9 positions matching TRBD1. The CDR3 sequence is 19 residues long. The ends lost 1 base at V and 0 bases at J; junction bases unmatched: 10. The germline CDR1 and CDR2 sequences are LGHNA and YSLEER. The CDR3 sequence is CASSQVGGTGLSSGNTIYF. The CDR3 coding sequence is TGCGCCAGCAGCCAAGTGGGAGGGACAGGGCTGAGCTCTGGAAACACCATATATTTT.

The V gene is TRBV12-5, the J gene TRBJ2-5; D is unresolved. CDR1 is LGHNT and CDR2 is FRNRAP in the germline V gene. V lost 3 bases to trimming and J lost 2 bases, with 7 bases between them. The CDR3 runs to 13 residues. The CDR3 DNA is TGTGCTAGTGGTTTACCGGTGCAAGAGACCCAGTACTTC. Translation gives CASGLPVQETQYF. The full variable domain, its missing parts supplied by reference TRBV12-5 and TRBJ2-5, is DARVTQTPRHKVTEMGQEVTMRCQPILGHNTVFWYRQTMMQGLELLAYFRNRAPLDDSGMPKDRFSAEMPDATLATLKIQPSEPRDSAVYFCASGLPVQETQYFGPGTRLLVL.

V usage is TRBV25-1 and J usage is TRBJ2-1; 13 bases align to TRBD2. V shed 9 bases and J 6 bases; nucleotides not matched to a gene: 5. The CDR3 spans 14 residues. CDR1 MGHDK and CDR2 SYGVNS come from the germline V gene. The CDR3: CASATSGGTNEQFF. The CDR3 nucleotides are TGTGCCAGTGCGACTAGCGGGGGGACCAATGAGCAGTTCTTC.

This chain joins TRBV30 and TRBJ2-2; 11 nucleotides align to TRBD2. The CDR3 is made up of 15 amino acids. The J segment lost 3 bases and the V segment lost 4 bases, leaving 4 bases of the junction unmatched. CDR1 and CDR2 from the germline V gene are GTSNPN and SVGIG (reference sequence). In nucleotides, the CDR3 is TGTGCCTGGAATGTACTAGCGGGAGACACCGGGGAGCTGTTTTTT. Translation gives CAWNVLAGDTGELFF.

The CDR3 sequence: CASSAGTVDQPQHF. The CDR3, as DNA: TGTGCCAGCAGCGCCGGGACAGTTGATCAGCCCCAGCATTTT. The rearrangement links TRBV13 to TRBJ1-5; TRBD1 matches at 7 bases. Trimming removed 5 bases from V and 5 bases from J; junction bases left unmatched: 6. Germline-derived CDR1 and CDR2 are PRHDT and FYEKMQ (reference sequence). This CDR3 has 14 residues. Full variable domain (missing parts from reference TRBV13 and TRBJ1-5): AAGVIQSPRHLIKEKRETATLKCYPIPRHDTVYWYQQGPGQDPQFLISFYEKMQSDKGSIPDRFSAQQFSDYHSELNMSSLELGDSALYFCASSAGTVDQPQHFGDGTRLSIL.

In its sample, this clone was seen a few times. This CDR3 is also generated by other DNA sequences in the sample. The CDR3 is CATLRGGRRNTEAFF. CDR3 DNA: TGTGCCACCCTCCGAGGAGGCAGAAGAAACACTGAAGCTTTCTTT. The chain employs TRBV15 and TRBJ1-1; D gene unclear. Germline V gene sequence: CDR1 LNHNV, CDR2 YYDKDF (reference sequence). The CDR3 covers 15 residues. V dropped 8 bases and J dropped 2 bases, with 18 bases sitting between them. Complete variable domain (other parts from reference TRBV15 and TRBJ1-1): DAMVIQNPRYQVTQFGKPVTLSCSQTLNHNVMYWYQQKSSQAPKLLFHYYDKDFNNEADTPDNFQSRRPNTSFCFLDIRSPGLGDTAMYLCATLRGGRRNTEAFFGQGTRLTVV.

Only one count was recorded for this clone. This chain joins TRBV21-1 and TRBJ2-7; no check of the table's D call, TRBD1, against the DNA was made. TRBV21-1 is shown as a pseudogene. CDR3 length: 14 amino acids. The CDR3 DNA reads as TGTGCCAGCAGCAAGATAGTTGGGGCTTCCGAGCAGTACTTC. Translating gives CASSKIVGASEQYF.

V gene TRBV5-6 combines with J gene TRBJ1-5; 7 bases agree with TRBD1. CDR3 length equals 16 residues. Germline-derived CDR1 and CDR2 are SGHDT and YYEEEE. Germline trimming cut 4 bases from V and 5 bases from J; bases unmatched to any gene: 12. CDR3 loop: CASSLTGQVQYQPQHF. The CDR3 DNA reads as TGTGCCAGCAGCCTAACCGGACAGGTCCAGTATCAGCCCCAGCATTTT.

The table lists this clone with a few counts. J is TRBJ1-1 and V is TRBV30, with D tentatively TRBD1 (6 bases). V was clipped by 3 bases and J by 9 bases, with 17 bases between them. The CDR3 is 13 amino acids. Germline CDR1 GTSNPN, CDR2 SVGIG (reference sequence). CDR3 in DNA: TGTGCCTGGAGCGCTCAAACAGGGCGCAAAGCTTTCTTT. It codes for CAWSAQTGRKAFF.

This clone was recorded a few times. The V gene is TRBV5-6, the J gene TRBJ1-1, with D hard to call. Trimming pared 3 bases from V and 0 bases from J, leaving 12 bases between. The CDR3 length is 15 residues. The germline CDR1 and CDR2 sequences are SGHDT and YYEEEE. CDR3 coding DNA: TGTGCCAGCAGCTATTGGGCCGGGATGAACACTGAAGCTTTCTTT. The encoded protein is CASSYWAGMNTEAFF.

There are a few counts of this clone. The rearrangement uses TRBV25-1 and TRBJ1-5; no firm D call. Trimming cost V 3 bases and J 0 bases, with 15 bases left between them. This CDR3 has 17 residues. Germline-derived CDR1 and CDR2 are MGHDK and SYGVNS. CDR3 sequence (DNA): TGTGCCAGCAGTGATCCGACTGGATTTTATAGCAATCAGCCCCAGCATTTT. Its translation: CASSDPTGFYSNQPQHF.

This clone was seen a handful of times. The rearrangement uses TRBV9 and TRBJ1-2, with D maybe TRBD1 (6 bases). Trimming left V 3 bases short and J 1 base short, with 19 bases between. CDR3 length equals 17 residues. The germline gives CDR1 SGDLS, CDR2 YYNGEE. This chain's CDR3 is CASSAQTGGRGNYGYTF. For the CDR3, the DNA is TGTGCCAGCAGCGCCCAGACCGGAGGCAGGGGTAACTATGGCTACACCTTC.

The chain is built from TRBV2 and TRBJ2-5; D is possibly TRBD2 (5 bases). Per germline, CDR1 SNHLY and CDR2 FYNNEI. V lost 1 base, J lost 5 bases, and 17 bases lay in between. The CDR3 covers 16 residues. The chain's CDR3 is CASSEGGRGVVETQYF. The CDR3 DNA reads as TGTGCCAGCAGTGAAGGAGGGAGAGGAGTGGTGGAGACCCAGTACTTC.

The chain couples TRBV10-2 to TRBJ1-1, with D hard to call. CDR1 and CDR2 from the germline V gene are WSHSY and SAAADI. The V and J ends lost 7 bases and 5 bases respectively, with 20 bases between them. This CDR3 region has 15 residues. In DNA form, the CDR3 reads TGCGCCAGCACCAATAGGGCGGGAGGCCTAACTGAAGCTTTCTTT. Translating gives CASTNRAGGLTEAFF.

The rearrangement uses TRBV11-2 and TRBJ1-2; no clear D. CDR3 size: 11 residues. Germline values: CDR1 SGHAT, CDR2 FQNNGV. Trimming cost V 8 bases and J 2 bases, with 6 bases left between them. CDR3: CASGQNYGYTF. The CDR3 DNA reads TGTGCCAGCGGTCAGAACTATGGCTACACCTTC.

The rearrangement joins TRBV18 to TRBJ2-1; the match to TRBD2 covers 11 bases. From germline, CDR1 is KGHSH and CDR2 LQKENI. V shed 3 bases and J 5 bases; nucleotides not matched to a gene: 0. The CDR3 contains 14 residues. The CDR3 DNA follows: TGTGCCAGCTCACCGGGACTAGCGGACAATGAGCAGTTCTTC. Protein: CASSPGLADNEQFF.

The CDR3 reads CASIGGYNSPLHF. In nucleotides, the CDR3 is TGTGCCAGTATTGGCGGCTATAATTCACCCCTCCACTTT. The rearrangement uses TRBV19 and TRBJ1-6, with D unresolved. The V and J ends lost 7 bases and 3 bases respectively, with 7 bases between them. CDR1 and CDR2 from the germline V gene are LNHDA and SQIVND (reference sequence). CDR3 length: 13 residues.

The chain's CDR3 is CASSAGGLSYNEQFF. DNA of the CDR3: TGTGCCAGCAGTGCCGGGGGTCTCTCCTACAATGAGCAGTTCTTC. This chain connects TRBV4-2 to TRBJ2-1; the D gene is possibly TRBD2 (6 bases). Germline CDR1 LGHNA, CDR2 YNFKEQ. The CDR3 consists of 15 residues. V lost 6 bases, J lost 0 bases, and 12 bases lay in between.

The chain combines TRBV4-1 with TRBJ2-5; 11 nucleotides agree with TRBD1. CDR1 and CDR2 (germline): MGHRA, YSYEKL. The J segment lost 5 bases and the V segment lost 0 bases, leaving 5 bases of the junction unmatched. This CDR3 has 16 amino acids. In DNA form, the CDR3 reads TGCGCCAGCAGCCAAGATGGACAGGGGGCCGGGGAGACCCAGTACTTC. This translates into CASSQDGQGAGETQYF.

The chain combines TRBV30 with TRBJ2-3, with D maybe TRBD1 (7 bases). With 2 bases removed from V and 6 bases from J, the gap between germline ends came to 15 bases. The length of the CDR3 is 14 residues. CDR1 GTSNPN and CDR2 SVGIG come from the germline V gene (reference sequence). This CDR3 is CAWSRGQEGDTQYF. CDR3 nucleotide sequence: TGTGCCTGGAGTAGGGGGCAGGAGGGCGATACGCAGTATTTT.

The gene calls are TRBV9 and TRBJ2-7, with D possibly matching TRBD1 (6 bases). Per germline, CDR1 SGDLS and CDR2 YYNGEE. V lost 0 bases and J 4 bases, leaving 11 bases between the germline ends. CDR3 length: 14 residues. In DNA, the CDR3 is TGTGCCAGCAGCGTAGATGAGGGGGAGTACGAGCAGTACTTC. It codes for CASSVDEGEYEQYF.

This clone came up a few times. The chain links TRBV20-1 to TRBJ1-2; D remains ambiguous. The germline gives CDR1 DFQATT, CDR2 SNEGSKA (reference sequence). V dropped 4 bases and J dropped 6 bases, with 9 bases sitting between them. CDR3 size: 11 residues. The CDR3 nucleotides read TGCAGTGCTACGGGGTCGAATGGCTACACCTTC. Amino acid sequence: CSATGSNGYTF.